A single T cell receptor beta chain is shown here with its context. In the original analysis: Researchers report that nucleated cell counts were estimated from reference gene primer amplification. Generated by immunoSEQ multiplex PCR, the TCRdb table keeps only in-frame clones and is missing some. V and J calls and clone size are given by that table; D and trimming were obtained from the DNA. The data show under 200,000 clones, approximately 91% seen once. This specimen belongs to a study of blood T cell repertoires in COVID-19. Background on the study: T cells, B-cell-depleted T cells, or PBMCs supplied cDNA or gDNA.

The sequence was collected from a man younger than 35 with acute or convalescent COVID-19. Sequencing was done on a sample of peripheral blood.

This chain's CDR3 is CASSQDETSVWGYTF. Written as DNA, the CDR3 is TGCGCCAGCAGCCAAGATGAGACTTCAGTTTGGGGCTACACCTTC. V is TRBV4-1 and J is TRBJ1-2; D ambiguous. The CDR3 is 15 amino acids. Per germline, CDR1 MGHRA and CDR2 YSYEKL. The V end lost 0 bases, the J end lost 8 bases, and 16 bases lay between the germline ends.